What follows are 24 T cell receptor beta chains derived from one specimen sequenced in a study of blood T cell repertoires in COVID-19. Clones were sequenced by immunoSEQ multiplex PCR, and TCRdb holds only the in-frame ones, with some missing. Among approximately 250,000 clones listed, 75% to 95% were seen once. The sample was PBMCs or T cells enriched from blood (not recorded which). These receptors came from a middle-aged man who had been exposed to COVID-19.

The genes are TRBV9 and TRBJ2-1; 8 positions match TRBD2. Germline trimming cut 0 bases from V and 8 bases from J; bases unmatched to any gene: 10. This CDR3 has 16 residues. CDR1 is SGDLS, CDR2 YYNGEE, per germline. The CDR3: CASSVAASGSGDEQFF. Written as DNA, the CDR3 is TGTGCCAGCAGCGTAGCTGCTAGCGGGTCCGGGGATGAGCAGTTCTTC.

The CDR3 DNA is TGCGCCAGCAGCCAAGGGGGGACATCTCCCTACGAGCAGTACTTC. It yields the protein CASSQGGTSPYEQYF. V is TRBV4-3 and J is TRBJ2-7; D possibly corresponds to TRBD1 (6 bases). Germline CDR1 LGHNA, CDR2 YSLEER. There are 15 residues in the CDR3. The V end lost 1 base, the J end lost 2 bases, and 12 bases lay between the germline ends.

This chain links TRBV7-3 with TRBJ1-2; no definite D call. Germline CDR1 and CDR2: SGHTA and FQGTGA. V lost 5 bases and J lost 1, with 11 bases in between. This CDR3 has 14 residues. CDR3 loop: CASSQKQNNYGYTF. In DNA form, the CDR3 reads TGTGCCAGCAGCCAAAAACAGAATAACTATGGCTACACCTTC.

The J gene is TRBJ1-2, the V gene TRBV6-6, with a tentative D call TRBD1 (6 bases). CDR1 and CDR2 (germline): MNHNY, SVGAGI (reference sequence). V lost 6 bases and J 6 bases, leaving 17 bases between the germline ends. The CDR3 is 14 residues long. CDR3 amino acids: CASRETSGHNGYTF. The CDR3 DNA reads as TGTGCCAGCAGGGAAACATCGGGACATAATGGCTACACCTTC.

This chain uses TRBV19 with TRBJ1-2; 8 nucleotides match TRBD1. The germline gives CDR1 LNHDA, CDR2 SQIVND (reference sequence). There are 14 residues in the CDR3. The V segment lost 7 bases and the J segment 2 bases; nucleotides outside the gene matches: 6. CDR3 amino acids: CASKTDRENYGYTF. In DNA, the CDR3 is TGTGCCAGTAAGACGGACAGGGAGAACTATGGCTACACCTTC.

The rearrangement links TRBV6-2 or TRBV6-3 to TRBJ2-1, with D perhaps TRBD1 (6 bases). This CDR3 is built from 15 residues. CDR1 and CDR2 from the germline V gene are MNHEY and SVGEGT. V was trimmed by 1 base and J by 5 bases, leaving 12 bases between them. This CDR3 is CASSYLVRGHNEQFF. As DNA, the CDR3 is TGTGCCAGCAGTTACTTAGTCAGGGGACACAATGAGCAGTTCTTC.

This sequence joins TRBV18 and TRBJ1-1; a possible D gene is TRBD1 (5 bases). V lost 4 bases and J lost 0, with 15 bases in between. The CDR3 runs 16 residues. Germline V CDR1 and CDR2: KGHSH, LQKENI. This CDR3 reads CASSQAGPNVNTEAFF. Written as DNA, the CDR3 is TGTGCCAGCTCACAAGCGGGGCCCAATGTGAACACTGAAGCTTTCTTT. The variable domain in full, completed from reference TRBV18 and TRBJ1-1, reads NAGVMQNPRHLVRRRGQEARLRCSPMKGHSHVYWYRQLPEEGLKFMVYLQKENIIDESGMPKERFSAEFPKEGPSILRIQQVVRGDSAAYFCASSQAGPNVNTEAFFGQGTRLTVV.

The chain employs TRBV11-2 and TRBJ2-1; D might be TRBD2 (5 bases). From germline, CDR1 is SGHAT and CDR2 FQNNGV. This CDR3 has 14 residues. V lost 1 base and J lost 6, with 10 bases in between. The CDR3 loop is CASSLVEGSNEQFF. In nucleotides, the CDR3 is TGTGCCAGCAGCTTAGTCGAGGGCAGCAATGAGCAGTTCTTC. The entire variable domain, with the rest obtained from reference TRBV11-2 and TRBJ2-1, is as follows: EAGVAQSPRYKIIEKRQSVAFWCNPISGHATLYWYQQILGQGPKLLIQFQNNGVVDDSQLPKDRFSAERLKGVDSTLKIQPAKLEDSAVYLCASSLVEGSNEQFFGPGTRLTVL.

The gene calls are TRBV7-3 and TRBJ2-1, with TRBD2 identical over 7 bases. The V gene end was trimmed by 1 base and the J gene end by 5 bases; junction bases not matched to a gene: 14. CDR1 SGHTA and CDR2 FQGTGA come from the germline V gene. This CDR3 spans 18 amino acids. The CDR3 DNA reads as TGTGCCAGCAGCTTAATCTCGGCTTGGGCTAGCGGAGACAATGAGCAGTTCTTC. It yields the protein CASSLISAWASGDNEQFF. The whole variable domain, filled in from reference TRBV7-3 and TRBJ2-1, reads GAGVSQTPSNKVTEKGKYVELRCDPISGHTALYWYRQSLGQGPEFLIYFQGTGAADDSGLPNDRFFAVRPEGSVSTLKIQRTERGDSAVYLCASSLISAWASGDNEQFFGPGTRLTVL.

The J gene is TRBJ1-5, the V gene TRBV6-5; 9 positions match TRBD1. The CDR3 is 15 amino acids. Germline trimming cut 0 bases from V and 6 bases from J; bases unmatched to any gene: 3. CDR1 and CDR2 from the germline V gene are MNHEY and SVGAGI. The CDR3 DNA reads TGTGCCAGCAGTTACTCGGGGACAGGGACTCAGCCCCAGCATTTT. Its translation: CASSYSGTGTQPQHF.

J is TRBJ2-2 and V is TRBV6-5; 7 bases fit TRBD1. Per the germline V gene, CDR1 is MNHEY and CDR2 is SVGAGI. The CDR3 runs to 15 residues. Trimming at V came to 7 bases and at J to 0 bases, leaving 5 bases not matched to a gene. In nucleotides, the CDR3 is TGTGCCAGCAAAACAGGGGCCACGAACACCGGGGAGCTGTTTTTT. This sequence encodes CASKTGATNTGELFF.

This clone was recorded only once. V usage is TRBV5-4 and J usage is TRBJ2-7; 7 bases are a match to TRBD2. V was clipped by 4 bases and J by 3 bases; unmatched bases: 10. Germline values: CDR1 SGHNT, CDR2 YYREEE (reference sequence). The CDR3 consists of 15 residues. The CDR3 loop reads CASSPELAGGYEQYF. The CDR3 region has the DNA TGTGCCAGCAGCCCAGAGTTAGCGGGCGGCTACGAGCAGTACTTC. The full variable domain, its missing parts supplied by reference TRBV5-4 and TRBJ2-7, is ETGVTQSPTHLIKTRGQQVTLRCSSQSGHNTVSWYQQALGQGPQFIFQYYREEENGRGNFPPRFSGLQFPNYSSELNVNALELDDSALYLCASSPELAGGYEQYFGPGTRLTVT.

The rearrangement joins TRBV21-1 to TRBJ2-6; no check of the table's D call, TRBD1, against the DNA was made. TRBV21-1 is shown as a pseudogene. This CDR3 is built from 19 residues. CDR3 sequence: CASSKKGRYFSPGANVLTF. CDR3 in DNA: TGTGCCAGCAGCAAAAAGGGGCGATATTTCTCCCCTGGGGCCAACGTCCTGACTTTC.

This rearrangement joins TRBV7-9 to TRBJ2-5; 8 nucleotides match TRBD1. The V and J ends lost 4 bases and 1 base, in that order; junction bases with no gene match: 8. The germline V gene has CDR1 SEHNR and CDR2 FQNEAQ (reference sequence). The CDR3 loop spans 16 amino acids. The CDR3 sequence: CASSSPDRDPQETQYF. The CDR3 DNA is TGTGCCAGCAGCTCCCCGGACAGGGACCCCCAAGAGACCCAGTACTTC.

The V call is TRBV4-2, the J call TRBJ2-1; 12 positions match TRBD2. Looked up from germline, CDR1 is LGHNA and CDR2 is YNFKEQ. With 3 bases clipped from V and 4 bases from J, the junction kept 4 bases outside the gene matches. The CDR3 spans 16 residues. The CDR3 nucleotides are TGTGCCAGCAGCCATGACCTAGCGGGAGGGTACAATGAGCAGTTCTTC. This codes for CASSHDLAGGYNEQFF.

The chain couples TRBV5-1 to TRBJ2-7, with TRBD2 identical over 10 bases. In germline, CDR1 is SGHRS, CDR2 YFSETQ. The CDR3 totals 16 residues. V dropped 3 bases and J dropped 3; count of bases not matched to a gene: 9. The CDR3 sequence is CASSSPSGTSVYEQYF. CDR3 bases: TGCGCCAGCAGCTCTCCTTCCGGGACTAGCGTCTACGAGCAGTACTTC. The full variable domain, completed using reference TRBV5-1 and TRBJ2-7, is KAGVTQTPRYLIKTRGQQVTLSCSPISGHRSVSWYQQTPGQGLQFLFEYFSETQRNKGNFPGRFSGRQFSNSRSEMNVSTLELGDSALYLCASSSPSGTSVYEQYFGPGTRLTVT.

The V gene is TRBV28, the J gene TRBJ1-1; D not resolved. CDR3 size: 13 residues. The V end lost 5 bases, the J end lost 5 bases, and 12 bases lay between the germline ends. Germline assignment: CDR1 MDHEN and CDR2 SYDVKM. The CDR3 nucleotides are TGTGCCAGCAGTCTAATAGGAGTGACTGAAGCTTTCTTT. As protein: CASSLIGVTEAFF.

V usage is TRBV14 and J usage is TRBJ1-5; no reliable D call. Trimming stripped 3 bases from V and 6 bases from J, with 9 bases between. Germline CDR1 is SGHDN and CDR2 is FVKESK. The CDR3 has 13 amino acids. CDR3: CASSQSFGQPQHF. Here the CDR3 DNA reads TGTGCCAGCAGCCAGTCATTCGGTCAGCCCCAGCATTTT. The variable domain in full, completed from reference TRBV14 and TRBJ1-5, reads EAGVTQFPSHSVIEKGQTVTLRCDPISGHDNLYWYRRVMGKEIKFLLHFVKESKQDESGMPNNRFLAERTGGTYSTLKVQPAELEDSGVYFCASSQSFGQPQHFGDGTRLSIL.

A note on this clone: A junction boundary mismatches the germline segment, possibly from a read error. The V and J genes are TRBV30 and TRBJ2-7, with 7 bases that match TRBD1. CDR1 and CDR2 from the germline V gene are GTSNPN and SVGIG (reference sequence). This CDR3 spans 13 amino acids. CDR3 residues: CALTRDRPYGQYF. The CDR3 bases are TGTGCCTTAACCCGGGACAGACCCTACGGGCAGTACTTC.

This clone was observed a few times. The genes are TRBV5-1 and TRBJ1-2, with unresolved D. The CDR3 is 11 residues long. Germline CDR1 SGHRS, CDR2 YFSETQ. V lost 0 bases, J lost 7 bases, and 4 bases lay in between. CDR3 nucleotides: TGCGCCAGCAGCTTGGACGGTGGCTACACCTTC. Translation: CASSLDGGYTF.

This clone has only a few counts. The chain joins TRBV24-1 to TRBJ2-2, with D uncertain. Between the trimmed V and J ends, which lost 1 base and 6 bases, there was a span of 2 bases. CDR3 length equals 12 residues. Germline CDR1 is KGHDR and CDR2 is SFDVKD. CDR3 sequence: CATSDFAGELFF. DNA for the CDR3: TGTGCCACCAGTGATTTCGCCGGGGAGCTGTTTTTT.

The chain carries TRBV7-9 and TRBJ2-2, with D tentatively TRBD1 (6 bases). The germline CDR1 and CDR2 sequences are SEHNR and FQNEAQ (reference sequence). CDR3 length: 15 amino acids. V dropped 4 bases and J dropped 1 base, with 10 bases sitting between them. In DNA, the CDR3 is TGTGCCAGCAGCTCCGGGACACAGAACACCGGGGAGCTGTTTTTT. Translated, it gives CASSSGTQNTGELFF.

This rearrangement joins TRBV15 to TRBJ2-7; TRBD2 is a possible D gene (5 bases). CDR1 LNHNV and CDR2 YYDKDF come from the germline V gene (reference sequence). Trimming stripped 0 bases from V and 0 bases from J, with 12 bases between. The CDR3 has 16 residues. CDR3 amino acids: CATSRDRASNSYEQYF. The CDR3 coding sequence is TGTGCCACCAGCAGAGATCGGGCTAGCAACTCCTACGAGCAGTACTTC.

CDR3 DNA: TGTGCCAGCAGCTTAGGGGAGGGCAAACCCCTCCACTTT. This encodes CASSLGEGKPLHF. This chain uses TRBV7-6 with TRBJ1-6, with unresolved D. The CDR3 is made up of 13 amino acids. Trimming pared 1 base from V and 12 bases from J, leaving 10 bases between. Per germline, CDR1 SGHVS and CDR2 FNYEAQ.